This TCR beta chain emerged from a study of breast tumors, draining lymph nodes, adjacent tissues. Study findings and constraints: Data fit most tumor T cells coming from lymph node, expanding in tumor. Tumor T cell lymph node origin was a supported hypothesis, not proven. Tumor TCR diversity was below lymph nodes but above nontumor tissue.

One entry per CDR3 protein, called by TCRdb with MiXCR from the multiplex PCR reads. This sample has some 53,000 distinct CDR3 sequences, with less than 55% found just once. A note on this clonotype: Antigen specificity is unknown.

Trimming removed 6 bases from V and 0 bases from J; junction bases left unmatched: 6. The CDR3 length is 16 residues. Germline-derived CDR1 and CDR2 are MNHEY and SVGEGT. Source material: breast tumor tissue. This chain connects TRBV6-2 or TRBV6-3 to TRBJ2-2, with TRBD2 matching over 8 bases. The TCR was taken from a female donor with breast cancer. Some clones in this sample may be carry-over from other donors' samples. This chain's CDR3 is CASRYPSGPNTGELFF. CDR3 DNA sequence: TGTGCCAGCAGATATCCTAGCGGGCCGAACACCGGGGAGCTGTTTTTT.